This T cell receptor (beta chain) was identified in a study of control samples from healthy donors and cancer patients. The CDR3 length is 16 residues. Germline-derived CDR1 and CDR2 are MNHNS and SASEGT. Trimming took off 2 bases at V and 11 bases at J, with 21 bases between the two ends. This table comes from immunoSEQ multiplex PCR, and its TCRdb copy is limited to in-frame clones, with some not included. This sample has roughly 120,000 clones, with approximately 90% found just once. This clonotype originated in a human donor in good health. The donor label of this sample is uncertain. The V and J genes are TRBV6-1 and TRBJ1-4; no definite D call. The sample comprised blood. The CDR3 nucleotides are TGTGCCAGCAGTGAAATTTCCGGAAACTTCGTGTCGAAACTGTTTTTT. Translation gives CASSEISGNFVSKLFF.